A selection of T cell receptor beta chains follows, all from one sample in a study of blood T cell repertoires in COVID-19. Profiled with immunoSEQ multiplex PCR; TCRdb holds only in-frame clones, not every one. The table lists around 110,000 clones, 70% to 90% of them singletons. Material: peripheral blood. The receptors stem from a middle-aged man with acute or convalescent COVID-19. The conserved cysteine and the conserved F or W are not part of the CDR3 here.

TRBJ2-5,TRBV14,ASSHSLGRRETQY
TRBJ2-3,TRBV18,ASSPTSGGDTQY
TRBJ2-7,TRBV3-1/TRBV3-2,ASSPGLINHEQY
TRBJ1-4,TRBV18,ASSRNRKNEKLF
TRBJ1-4,TRBV6-5,ASSRGPQNQEKLF
TRBJ2-2,TRBV19,ASSRPRGNTGELF
TRBJ2-1,TRBV7-2,ASSLNWGQGLNEQF
TRBJ2-1,TRBV6-5,ASSWGVSNRDKF
TRBJ2-1,TRBV19,ASSMGLGGHNEQF
TRBJ1-5,TRBV6-1,ASSDRGSVQPQH
TRBJ1-4,TRBV18,ASSPPMGQGEKLF
TRBJ2-5,TRBV11-2,ASSLLAGGFQETQY
TRBJ1-1,TRBV5-6,ASSFLRTEAF
TRBJ2-7,TRBV6-2/TRBV6-3,ASSTFLAGGPREQY
TRBJ1-4,TRBV2,ASSEIDRRANEKLF
TRBJ1-5,TRBV12-3/TRBV12-4,ASSDSGQPQH
TRBJ1-5,TRBV6-5,ASSRTGGLGQPQH
TRBJ1-3,TRBV28,ASSPGTALEDTIY
TRBJ2-1,TRBV7-9,ASSLVGSDEQF
TRBJ1-3,TRBV7-6,ASSLAQPGQGNTIY
TRBJ1-5,TRBV19,ASRRSGGYSNQPQH
TRBJ2-6,TRBV7-2,ASSLFYLLGGANVLT
TRBJ2-2,TRBV3-1/TRBV3-2,ASSQGVAGYNTGELF
TRBJ1-1,TRBV19,ASGGVVGNTEAF
TRBJ2-5,TRBV18,ASSFAYQETQY
TRBJ1-6,TRBV27,ASSQQGFYNSPLH